Presented here are 32 T cell receptor beta chains from one specimen sequenced in a study of T-cell reconstitution after alpha-beta-depleted transplantation in children. The authors prepared the TCRbeta library with unique molecular identifiers. One entry per CDR3 protein results from TCRdb running MiXCR on the PCR reads. The sample holds some 600,000 distinct CDR3 sequences; roughly 13% are singletons and the top ten take over 2%. Source: PBMCs, mostly from graft donor cells, taken 360 days after TCRalphabeta/CD19-depleted stem cell transplant. All receptors derive from a male patient younger than 18 who had a stem cell transplant for acute myeloid leukemia, so the T cells may come from the graft donor.

In its sample, this clonotype was seen many times. The chain carries TRBV7-2 and TRBJ2-3, with 12 positions matching TRBD2. Trimming at V came to 5 bases and at J to 2 bases, leaving 5 bases not matched to a gene. The germline CDR1 and CDR2 sequences are SGHTA and FQGNSA. This CDR3 is 16 amino acids long. The CDR3 DNA is TGTGCCAGCAGCCTCGGACTAGCGGGGTACACAGATACGCAGTATTTT. Its protein is CASSLGLAGYTDTQYF.

This clonotype was seen only a few times. This chain joins TRBV5-6 and TRBJ2-5; D is possibly TRBD1 (6 bases). Germline values: CDR1 SGHDT, CDR2 YYEEEE. This CDR3 region has 17 residues. V was clipped by 4 bases and J by 1 base, with 20 bases between them. In nucleotides, the CDR3 is TGTGCCAGCAGCCCCGGCCGGACAGTGGGTACCCAAGAGACCCAGTACTTC. This gives the protein CASSPGRTVGTQETQYF.

This clonotype was seen many times. This chain uses TRBV21-1 with TRBJ2-3. TRBV21-1 is deemed a pseudogene. CDR3 size: 14 residues. CDR3 sequence (DNA): TGTGCCAGAGAGACCGGATCCAGCACAGATACGCAGTATTTT. This translates into CARETGSSTDTQYF.

This chain joins TRBV9 and TRBJ2-5, with a tentative D call TRBD2 (5 bases). The CDR3 covers 15 residues. Looked up from germline, CDR1 is SGDLS and CDR2 is YYNGEE. V dropped 4 bases and J dropped 4 bases, with 17 bases sitting between them. In DNA form, the CDR3 reads TGTGCCAGCAGCATAGCCTCACTAGGAGCAGAGACCCAGTACTTC. Translating it yields CASSIASLGAETQYF.

This clonotype was seen at least ten times. The chain has TRBV14 and TRBJ2-1, with D unresolved. This CDR3 spans 15 amino acids. V dropped 1 base and J dropped 2 bases, with 9 bases sitting between them. CDR1 is SGHDN and CDR2 is FVKESK in the germline V gene. In DNA, the CDR3 is TGTGCCAGCAGCCAAGTATACGGAGCCTACAATGAGCAGTTCTTC. It specifies CASSQVYGAYNEQFF.

In its sample, this clonotype was seen a few times. The V and J genes are TRBV5-1 and TRBJ2-6; 8 bases are a match to TRBD1. Losses at the gene ends were 5 bases for V and 0 bases for J; bases not matched to a gene: 1. CDR3 length equals 15 residues. Germline V gene lookup returns CDR1 SGHRS and CDR2 YFSETQ. The CDR3 spells CASRTGVSGANVLTF. The CDR3 DNA reads as TGCGCCAGCAGGACAGGGGTCTCTGGGGCCAACGTCCTGACTTTC. Complete variable domain (other parts from reference TRBV5-1 and TRBJ2-6): KAGVTQTPRYLIKTRGQQVTLSCSPISGHRSVSWYQQTPGQGLQFLFEYFSETQRNKGNFPGRFSGRQFSNSRSEMNVSTLELGDSALYLCASRTGVSGANVLTFGAGSRLTVL.

This clonotype was found a few times. The rearrangement links TRBV11-2 to TRBJ2-1; 9 bases are a match to TRBD2. Germline loops: CDR1 SGHAT, CDR2 FQNNGV. V lost 5 bases and J lost 0; bases outside the gene matches: 8. CDR3 length: 17 amino acids. The CDR3 sequence: CASSPPGSGSSYNEQFF. The DNA of the CDR3 is TGTGCCAGCAGCCCCCCGGGTAGCGGGAGCTCCTACAATGAGCAGTTCTTC.

The rearrangement uses TRBV7-1 and TRBJ2-1; 7 bases map to TRBD1. TRBV7-1 falls under the ORF class, with uncertain function. The CDR3 is 17 amino acids. Trimming cost V 3 bases and J 7 bases; bases outside gene matches: 15. The CDR3 sequence is CASSSGNRDSYQNEQFF. The CDR3 DNA is TGTGCCAGCAGCTCGGGAAACCGGGACAGTTACCAGAATGAGCAGTTCTTC.

The gene calls are TRBV11-1 and TRBJ2-6, with D tentatively TRBD1 (8 bases). Looked up from germline, CDR1 is SGHAT and CDR2 is FQDESV (reference sequence). The CDR3 length is 19 residues. V was pared by 5 bases and J by 0 bases, with 20 bases between. CDR3 residues: CASSLGRTGLFSGANVLTF. CDR3 coding DNA: TGTGCCAGCAGCCTCGGGAGGACAGGGCTTTTCTCTGGGGCCAACGTCCTGACTTTC.

The genes are TRBV7-2 and TRBJ2-7, with 8 positions matching TRBD2. Trimming at V came to 5 bases and at J to 2 bases, leaving 11 bases not matched to a gene. CDR1 is SGHTA, CDR2 FQGNSA, per germline. The CDR3 contains 16 residues. The CDR3 spells CASSPNLAGLPYEQYF. DNA for the CDR3: TGTGCCAGCAGCCCCAACCTAGCGGGCCTCCCCTACGAGCAGTACTTC.

J is TRBJ1-5 and V is TRBV24-1; D gene ambiguous. V lost 2 bases, J lost 3 bases, and 4 bases lay in between. Germline V CDR1 and CDR2: KGHDR, SFDVKD. The CDR3 totals 13 residues. For the CDR3, the DNA is TGTGCCACCAGTGATTCCCTCAATCAGCCCCAGCATTTT. It specifies CATSDSLNQPQHF.

At least ten counts were recorded for this clonotype. The gene calls are TRBV14 and TRBJ2-7, with 7 bases identical to TRBD2. Germline V lookup: CDR1 SGHDN, CDR2 FVKESK. This CDR3 spans 16 amino acids. V gave up 3 bases and J gave up 1 base; unmatched junction bases: 9. This CDR3 is CASSQKTSSRSYEQYF. CDR3 coding DNA: TGTGCCAGCAGCCAGAAGACTAGCTCCCGTTCCTACGAGCAGTACTTC.

V usage is TRBV20-1 and J usage is TRBJ2-2; the match to TRBD1 covers 7 bases. The CDR3 is 14 amino acids. With 3 bases clipped from V and 9 bases from J, the junction kept 10 bases outside the gene matches. The germline gives CDR1 DFQATT, CDR2 SNEGSKA (reference sequence). CDR3 DNA: TGCAGTGCTAGCCCCACAGGGGCGGGCCGGGAGCTGTTTTTT. Translating gives CSASPTGAGRELFF.

This clonotype has at least ten counts. The chain carries TRBV28 and TRBJ2-3, with D perhaps matching TRBD1 (6 bases). The CDR3 contains 15 residues. Germline CDR1 reads MDHEN; CDR2 reads SYDVKM. V was clipped by 4 bases and J by 6 bases, with 17 bases between them. The CDR3 DNA is TGTGCCAGCAGTTCAACTACAGGGAGACAGGATACGCAGTATTTT. Translated, it gives CASSSTTGRQDTQYF.

This clonotype was recorded many times. V is TRBV5-1 and J is TRBJ2-2, with D tentatively TRBD2 (6 bases). V shed 4 bases and J shed 4 bases, with 14 bases lying between them. Germline CDR1 is SGHRS and CDR2 is YFSETQ. The CDR3 has 15 residues. The CDR3, as DNA: TGCGCCAGCAGCCCCGGGAGACTGGGCACCGGGGAGCTGTTTTTT. Residues: CASSPGRLGTGELFF.

At least ten counts were recorded for this clonotype. This rearrangement joins TRBV9 to TRBJ2-1; D not resolved. Germline V gene data show CDR1 as SGDLS and CDR2 as YYNGEE. The CDR3 consists of 12 residues. Trimming took off 3 bases at V and 9 bases at J, with 10 bases between the two ends. The CDR3 coding sequence is TGTGCCAGCAGCGCTCTAGAGAGTGAGCAGTTCTTC. Protein product: CASSALESEQFF.

The gene calls are TRBV11-2 and TRBJ2-5; a possible D gene is TRBD2 (6 bases). Trimming stripped 6 bases from V and 4 bases from J, with 18 bases between. Germline assignment: CDR1 SGHAT and CDR2 FQNNGV. This CDR3 has 15 amino acids. Here the CDR3 DNA reads TGTGCCAGCAGTACCCTGGGGGGAGCTACAGAGACCCAGTACTTC. Protein product: CASSTLGGATETQYF. Looking up the rest from reference TRBV11-2 and TRBJ2-5 gives the full variable domain: EAGVAQSPRYKIIEKRQSVAFWCNPISGHATLYWYQQILGQGPKLLIQFQNNGVVDDSQLPKDRFSAERLKGVDSTLKIQPAKLEDSAVYLCASSTLGGATETQYFGPGTRLLVL.

This clonotype showed up just a few times. V usage is TRBV29-1 and J usage is TRBJ2-1; the match to TRBD2 covers 8 bases. J gave up 7 bases and V 3 bases, and 11 bases lay outside the gene matches. The germline gives CDR1 SQVTM, CDR2 ANQGSEA. CDR3 length equals 15 residues. The CDR3: CSVESGRADLNEQFF. As DNA, the CDR3 is TGCAGCGTTGAGTCCGGGAGGGCCGACCTAAATGAGCAGTTCTTC.

This clonotype was detected only a few times. The chain recombines TRBV28 with TRBJ2-7; 7 bases align to TRBD2. CDR3 length equals 15 residues. Germline CDR1 MDHEN, CDR2 SYDVKM. The V segment lost 2 bases and the J segment 2 bases; nucleotides outside the gene matches: 6. The CDR3 is CASSLGAGRPYEQYF. The CDR3, as DNA: TGTGCCAGCAGTTTAGGAGCGGGGAGACCCTACGAGCAGTACTTC.

The V and J genes are TRBV28 and TRBJ1-2, with 8 bases that match TRBD1. Germline V gene sequence: CDR1 MDHEN, CDR2 SYDVKM. V lost 1 base and J lost 2; bases outside the gene matches: 15. The CDR3 is 19 amino acids. The CDR3 spells CASSLSLDRALLLNYGYTF. CDR3 DNA sequence: TGTGCCAGCAGTTTATCCTTGGACAGGGCGCTACTCCTGAACTATGGCTACACCTTC.

The J gene is TRBJ2-5, the V gene TRBV7-2; TRBD2 agrees at 7 bases. CDR1 SGHTA and CDR2 FQGNSA come from the germline V gene. The V and J ends lost 1 base and 1 base, in that order; junction bases with no gene match: 3. The CDR3 has 15 amino acids. CDR3 coding DNA: TGTGCCAGCAGCTTAGATCGCGGGAGCCAAGAGACCCAGTACTTC. This translates into CASSLDRGSQETQYF.

This chain connects TRBV20-1 to TRBJ2-1; D possibly matches TRBD1 or TRBD2 (5 bases each). The CDR3 consists of 12 residues. Trimming pared 4 bases from V and 11 bases from J, leaving 15 bases between. Germline V lookup: CDR1 DFQATT, CDR2 SNEGSKA (reference sequence). This CDR3 is CSATYSPGQQFF. The CDR3 DNA follows: TGCAGTGCTACCTATTCTCCGGGACAGCAGTTCTTC.

This clonotype appeared a few times. The chain uses TRBV3-1 and TRBJ2-1; perhaps TRBD2 as D (5 bases). The germline V and J ends were trimmed by 6 bases and 4 bases, with 22 bases remaining between them. The CDR3 runs to 17 residues. CDR1 and CDR2 (germline): LGHDT, YNNKEL (reference sequence). The CDR3 is CASRPRVRDPGYNEQFF. The DNA for the CDR3 is TGTGCCAGCAGACCACGTGTTCGGGATCCCGGATACAATGAGCAGTTCTTC.

This clonotype is classed as medium-sized. The chain uses TRBV20-1 and TRBJ2-1, with TRBD2 identical over 10 bases. The germline CDR1 and CDR2 sequences are DFQATT and SNEGSKA (reference sequence). The V and J ends lost 3 bases and 4 bases, in that order; junction bases with no gene match: 6. CDR3 length: 15 residues. The DNA for the CDR3 is TGCAGTGCTAGCCGTAGCGGGGGGATTTACAATGAGCAGTTCTTC. This translates into CSASRSGGIYNEQFF.

The chain links TRBV7-3 to TRBJ2-1; tentatively, D is TRBD1 (6 bases). The CDR3 is 14 residues long. The germline gives CDR1 SGHTA, CDR2 FQGTGA. Between the trimmed V and J ends, which lost 4 bases and 6 bases, there was a span of 13 bases. CDR3 DNA: TGTGCCAGCAGCTCACCGGGACAACCCAATGAGCAGTTCTTC. This codes for CASSSPGQPNEQFF.

CDR3 sequence: CASSQSPGANYGYTF. CDR3 coding DNA: TGTGCCAGCAGCCAAAGCCCGGGGGCTAACTATGGCTACACCTTC. This chain joins TRBV4-2 and TRBJ1-2, with TRBD1 as a possible D gene (5 bases). CDR1 is LGHNA and CDR2 is YNFKEQ in the germline V gene. The CDR3 loop spans 15 amino acids. V dropped 2 bases and J dropped 0 bases, with 10 bases sitting between them.

This clonotype turned up a few times. V is TRBV19 and J is TRBJ2-2; D gene uncertain. Germline CDR1 and CDR2: LNHDA and SQIVND (reference sequence). Deletions cut 0 bases from V and 3 bases from J, with 14 bases between. The CDR3 is made up of 17 amino acids. CDR3 DNA: TGTGCCAGTAGTATAGATCGAACCAGCATCTACACCGGGGAGCTGTTTTTT. This encodes CASSIDRTSIYTGELFF.

This sequence joins TRBV27 and TRBJ2-5; D may match TRBD1 or TRBD2 (5 bases each). The V and J ends lost 3 bases and 4 bases respectively, with 9 bases between them. The germline V gene has CDR1 MNHEY and CDR2 SMNVEV (reference sequence). This CDR3 spans 13 amino acids. CDR3 residues: CASSFQGAETQYF. The CDR3 bases are TGTGCCAGCAGTTTCCAGGGAGCAGAGACCCAGTACTTC.

This rearrangement joins TRBV15 to TRBJ2-1, with a possible D match to TRBD2 (6 bases). V was cut by 5 bases and J by 8 bases, with 19 bases left in between. There are 15 residues in the CDR3. The germline gives CDR1 LNHNV, CDR2 YYDKDF (reference sequence). CDR3 sequence reads: CATSETSSPSDEQFF. The CDR3 DNA follows: TGTGCCACCAGCGAGACTAGTTCCCCGTCAGATGAGCAGTTCTTC.

The chain recombines TRBV15 with TRBJ2-5, with D uncertain. Germline V lookup: CDR1 LNHNV, CDR2 YYDKDF (reference sequence). V lost 0 bases and J 5 bases, leaving 10 bases between the germline ends. CDR3 length equals 14 residues. In nucleotides, the CDR3 is TGTGCCACCAGCAGAGATTCCCCCCCGGAGACCCAGTACTTC. This codes for CATSRDSPPETQYF.

A few counts support this clonotype. The rearrangement uses TRBV5-1 and TRBJ2-7; 15 bases are shared with TRBD2. This CDR3 contains 18 residues. The germline CDR1 and CDR2 sequences are SGHRS and YFSETQ. With 3 bases clipped from V and 1 base from J, the junction kept 8 bases outside the gene matches. This CDR3 is CASSSRGLAGGPSYEQYF. CDR3 DNA: TGCGCCAGCAGCTCCAGAGGACTAGCGGGAGGGCCTTCCTACGAGCAGTACTTC.

This clonotype has just a few counts. This chain connects TRBV28 to TRBJ2-7; the D gene is possibly TRBD1 (5 bases). The ends were cut back, 5 bases at V and 2 bases at J, with 16 bases in the middle. The CDR3 is 15 amino acids. Germline lookup yields CDR1 MDHEN and CDR2 SYDVKM. The CDR3 is CASSRDSRPPYEQYF. The CDR3 bases are TGTGCCAGCAGTAGAGACAGTCGACCCCCCTACGAGCAGTACTTC.